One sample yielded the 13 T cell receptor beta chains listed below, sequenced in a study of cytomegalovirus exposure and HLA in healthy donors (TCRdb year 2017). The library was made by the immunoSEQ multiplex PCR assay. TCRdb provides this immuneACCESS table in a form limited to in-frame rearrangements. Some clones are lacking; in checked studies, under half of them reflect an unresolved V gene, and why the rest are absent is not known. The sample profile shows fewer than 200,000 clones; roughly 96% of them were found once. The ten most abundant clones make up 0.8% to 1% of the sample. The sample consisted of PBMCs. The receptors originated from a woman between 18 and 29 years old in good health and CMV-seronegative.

DNA for the CDR3: TGTGCCAGCAGTTACTCCCTGACAGGGAACACCGGGGAGCTGTTTTTT. Its translation: CASSYSLTGNTGELFF. The J gene is TRBJ2-2, the V gene TRBV6-5, with D maybe TRBD1 (6 bases). V lost 0 bases to trimming and J lost 1 base, with 9 bases between them. The germline CDR1 and CDR2 sequences are MNHEY and SVGAGI. CDR3 size: 16 residues.

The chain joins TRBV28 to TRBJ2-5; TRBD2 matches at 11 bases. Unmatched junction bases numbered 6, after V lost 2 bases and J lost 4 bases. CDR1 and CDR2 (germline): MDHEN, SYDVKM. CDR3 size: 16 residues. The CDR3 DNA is TGTGCCAGCAGTTTAGGGCTAGCGGGGGGCCCAGAGACCCAGTACTTC. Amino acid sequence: CASSLGLAGGPETQYF.

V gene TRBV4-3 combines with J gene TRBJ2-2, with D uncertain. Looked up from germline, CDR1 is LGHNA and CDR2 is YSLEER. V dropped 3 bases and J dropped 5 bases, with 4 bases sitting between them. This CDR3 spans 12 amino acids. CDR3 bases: TGCGCCAGCAGCCACGGGACCGGGGAGCTGTTTTTT. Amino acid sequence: CASSHGTGELFF.

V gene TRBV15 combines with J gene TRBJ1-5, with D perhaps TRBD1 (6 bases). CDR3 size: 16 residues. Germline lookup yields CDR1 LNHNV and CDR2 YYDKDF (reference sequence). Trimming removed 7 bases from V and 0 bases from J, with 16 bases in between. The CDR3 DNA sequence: TGTGCCACCAAACTTGGGGGCAGATCTAGCAATCAGCCCCAGCATTTT. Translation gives CATKLGGRSSNQPQHF.

CDR3 protein: CASSSTGSDQPQHF. The CDR3, as DNA: TGTGCCAGCAGCTCGACAGGGTCGGATCAGCCCCAGCATTTT. The chain combines TRBV5-6 with TRBJ1-5; TRBD1 aligns across 7 bases. J lost 5 bases, V lost 3 bases, and 5 bases had no gene match. Germline CDR1 is SGHDT and CDR2 is YYEEEE. The CDR3 has 14 residues.

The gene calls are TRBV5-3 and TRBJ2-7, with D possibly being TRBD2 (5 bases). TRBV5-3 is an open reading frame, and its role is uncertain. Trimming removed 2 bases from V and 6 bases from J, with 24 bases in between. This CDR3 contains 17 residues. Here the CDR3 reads CARSFVVRGWVWGEQYF. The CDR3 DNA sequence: TGTGCCAGAAGCTTTGTGGTGCGAGGGTGGGTTTGGGGCGAGCAGTACTTC.

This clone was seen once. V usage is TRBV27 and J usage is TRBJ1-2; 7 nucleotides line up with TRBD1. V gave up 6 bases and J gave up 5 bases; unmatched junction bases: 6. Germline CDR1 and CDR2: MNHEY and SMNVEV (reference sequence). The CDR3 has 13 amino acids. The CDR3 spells CASRRTGAYGYTF. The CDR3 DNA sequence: TGTGCCAGCAGACGGACAGGAGCGTATGGCTACACCTTC.

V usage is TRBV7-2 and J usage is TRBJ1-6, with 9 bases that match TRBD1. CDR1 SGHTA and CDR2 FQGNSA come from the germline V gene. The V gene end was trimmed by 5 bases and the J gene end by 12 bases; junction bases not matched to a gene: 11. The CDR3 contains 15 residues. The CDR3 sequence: CASSPGPGQGVPLHF. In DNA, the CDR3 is TGTGCCAGCAGCCCGGGACCGGGACAGGGCGTACCCCTCCACTTT.

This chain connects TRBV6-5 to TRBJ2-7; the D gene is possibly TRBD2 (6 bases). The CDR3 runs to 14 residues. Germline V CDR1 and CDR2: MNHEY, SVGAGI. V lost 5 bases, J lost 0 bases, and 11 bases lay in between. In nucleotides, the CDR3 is TGTGCCAGCAGTGCGGGAATCGGCTCCTACGAGCAGTACTTC. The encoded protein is CASSAGIGSYEQYF.

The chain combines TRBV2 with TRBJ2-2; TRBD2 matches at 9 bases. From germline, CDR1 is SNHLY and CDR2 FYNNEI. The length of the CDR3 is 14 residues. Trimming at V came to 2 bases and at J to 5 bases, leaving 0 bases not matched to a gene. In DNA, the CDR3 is TGTGCCAGCAGTGAACTAGCGGGGACCGGGGAGCTGTTTTTT. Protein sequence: CASSELAGTGELFF.

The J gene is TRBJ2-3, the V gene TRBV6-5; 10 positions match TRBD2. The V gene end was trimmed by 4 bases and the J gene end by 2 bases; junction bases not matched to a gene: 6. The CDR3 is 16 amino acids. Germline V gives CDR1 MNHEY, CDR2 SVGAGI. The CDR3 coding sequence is TGTGCCAGCAGTTTTCCGACTAGCGGGTTCACAGATACGCAGTATTTT. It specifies CASSFPTSGFTDTQYF.

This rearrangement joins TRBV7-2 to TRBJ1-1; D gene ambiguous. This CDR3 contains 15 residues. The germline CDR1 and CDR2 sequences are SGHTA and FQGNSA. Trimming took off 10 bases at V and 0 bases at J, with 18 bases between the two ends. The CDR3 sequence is CANLLDGQVNTEAFF. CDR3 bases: TGTGCCAATTTATTGGATGGCCAGGTGAACACTGAAGCTTTCTTT.

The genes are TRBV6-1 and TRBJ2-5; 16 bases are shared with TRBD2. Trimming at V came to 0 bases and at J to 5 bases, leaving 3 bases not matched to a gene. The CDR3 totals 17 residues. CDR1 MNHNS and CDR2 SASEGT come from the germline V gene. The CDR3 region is CASSEAGLAGGTETQYF. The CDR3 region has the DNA TGTGCCAGCAGTGAAGCGGGACTAGCGGGGGGGACGGAGACCCAGTACTTC.